This T cell receptor (beta chain) was obtained from a study of blood T cell repertoires in COVID-19. Participant age was roughly 18 to 90 years, and participants resided in about 25 US areas. Here immunoSEQ multiplex PCR was the method, and the copy in TCRdb shows in-frame clones only, minus some. The sample carries under 250,000 clones, about four fifths recorded once. This CDR3 is 16 amino acids long. The germline gives CDR1 SGHVS, CDR2 FNYEAQ. The V gene end was trimmed by 3 bases and the J gene end by 5 bases; junction bases not matched to a gene: 9. This rearrangement joins TRBV7-6 to TRBJ2-1; TRBD2 matches 8 bases. This TCR was recovered from a woman in her forties with acute COVID-19. Sequencing was performed on PBMCs or T cells enriched from blood (not recorded which). CDR3 in amino acids: CASSLLSGLGHNEQFF. CDR3 nucleotide sequence: TGTGCCAGCAGCTTGTTATCGGGACTAGGCCACAATGAGCAGTTCTTC.